This T cell receptor beta chain emerged from a study of cytomegalovirus exposure and HLA in healthy donors. As for the study in general: T cells numbering around 180 million yielded around 120 million unique TCR beta sequences in an earlier analysis. Study-wide results and limits: The classifier reportedly diagnosed cytomegalovirus status with high sensitivity and specificity. Researchers left out some V segments, among them TRBV6-2 and TRBV6-3, as indistinguishable.

Both 60 Vbeta primers and 13 Jbeta primers went into the PCR. Method: immunoSEQ multiplex PCR; TCRdb's copy keeps in-frame clones and lacks some. Here the sample spans some 70,000 clones, approximately 80% being singletons. The germline gives CDR1 SNHLY, CDR2 FYNNEI. The CDR3 extends over 16 amino acids. V trimming: 5 bases; J trimming: 7 bases; junction bases outside the gene matches: 9. Of note for this clone: Its target is unknown.

The chain recombines TRBV2 with TRBJ1-6; 9 nucleotides match TRBD1. This clonotype was obtained from a man aged 18-30 years in good health and CMV-seropositive. What was sequenced was PBMCs. The CDR3 region is CASSSIRDRGNSPLHF. The CDR3 nucleotides are TGTGCCAGCAGTAGCATTCGAGACAGGGGGAATTCACCCCTCCACTTT.